The 16 T cell receptor beta chains listed next were all sequenced from one sample in a study of neurological immune-mediated disorders. TCRdb independently ran MiXCR on the 5' RACE reads; one entry per CDR3 protein. The sample gives roughly 32,000 distinct CDR3 sequences, less than 5% of which show up once; more than 2% is in the top ten. Sequenced sample: PBMCs. The receptor set was obtained from a man aged 25-45 years with multiple sclerosis.

J is TRBJ2-1 and V is TRBV11-1, with D unresolved. CDR3 size: 13 residues. V lost 1 base to trimming and J lost 3 bases, with 4 bases between them. Germline CDR1 and CDR2: SGHAT and FQDESV (reference sequence). The CDR3 DNA reads TGTGCCAGCAGCTTAGATTACTACAATGAGCAGTTCTTC. Its protein is CASSLDYYNEQFF.

In this sample, this clonotype turned up many times. The rearrangement uses TRBV5-1 and TRBJ1-1, with D unresolved. V was cut by 5 bases and J by 0 bases, with 8 bases left in between. There are 13 residues in the CDR3. Germline assignment: CDR1 SGHRS and CDR2 YFSETQ. For the CDR3, the DNA is TGCGCCAGCAGAGGATGGGTGAACACTGAAGCTTTCTTT. As protein: CASRGWVNTEAFF. The full variable domain, rest sourced from reference TRBV5-1 and TRBJ1-1, is KAGVTQTPRYLIKTRGQQVTLSCSPISGHRSVSWYQQTPGQGLQFLFEYFSETQRNKGNFPGRFSGRQFSNSRSEMNVSTLELGDSALYLCASRGWVNTEAFFGQGTRLTVV.

This clonotype appeared many times. V and J are TRBV12-3 or TRBV12-4 and TRBJ2-4; D is possibly TRBD1 (6 bases). Trimming took off 3 bases at V and 5 bases at J, with 11 bases between the two ends. The CDR3 runs to 14 residues. DNA of the CDR3: TGTGCCAGCAGTTTTCAGGGGAATCAAAACATTCAGTACTTC. It is translated as CASSFQGNQNIQYF.

This clonotype was detected ten times or more. The chain carries TRBV5-1 and TRBJ2-1; 11 nucleotides line up with TRBD1. J gave up 7 bases and V 4 bases, and 7 bases lay outside the gene matches. Germline V gene data show CDR1 as SGHRS and CDR2 as YFSETQ. This CDR3 spans 15 amino acids. CDR3 in DNA: TGCGCCAGCAGCCCCGGGACAGGGGGTTGGAATGAGCAGTTCTTC. Encoded protein: CASSPGTGGWNEQFF.

This clonotype was seen ten or more times. The rearrangement joins TRBV6-5 to TRBJ1-2, with TRBD1 matching over 7 bases. The germline CDR1 and CDR2 sequences are MNHEY and SVGAGI. The CDR3 runs 15 residues. V lost 0 bases, J lost 4 bases, and 5 bases stayed unmatched. This CDR3 reads CASSYSKGASYGYTF. CDR3 bases: TGTGCCAGCAGTTACTCAAAGGGGGCTAGCTATGGCTACACCTTC.

This clonotype appeared many times. The chain joins TRBV5-1 to TRBJ2-2; D gene unclear. This CDR3 is 14 amino acids long. Trimming shortened V by 1 base and J by 2 bases, and 6 bases separated the two germline ends. Germline CDR1 is SGHRS and CDR2 is YFSETQ. CDR3 protein: CASSLTPNTGELFF. The CDR3 DNA is TGCGCCAGCAGCTTGACACCCAACACCGGGGAGCTGTTTTTT.

This clonotype has just a few counts. The chain links TRBV11-2 to TRBJ1-1, with D uncertain. The germline CDR1 and CDR2 sequences are SGHAT and FQNNGV. Trimming shortened V by 4 bases and J by 3 bases, and 15 bases separated the two germline ends. The CDR3 runs to 15 residues. CDR3 loop: CASSSGLGRDTEAFF. The CDR3 DNA reads as TGTGCCAGCAGCTCAGGCTTGGGGAGGGACACTGAAGCTTTCTTT. Supplemented by reference TRBV11-2 and TRBJ1-1, the full variable domain reads EAGVAQSPRYKIIEKRQSVAFWCNPISGHATLYWYQQILGQGPKLLIQFQNNGVVDDSQLPKDRFSAERLKGVDSTLKIQPAKLEDSAVYLCASSSGLGRDTEAFFGQGTRLTVV.

At least ten counts were recorded for this clonotype. The genes are TRBV3-1 and TRBJ2-1, with D perhaps matching TRBD2 (5 bases). Trimming took off 4 bases at V and 9 bases at J, with 16 bases between the two ends. The CDR3 consists of 14 residues. Germline V gene sequence: CDR1 LGHDT, CDR2 YNNKEL (reference sequence). The CDR3 reads CASSLYTERGEQFF. The CDR3 bases are TGTGCCAGCAGCCTATACACGGAACGGGGTGAGCAGTTCTTC.

At least ten counts were recorded for this clonotype. The V and J genes are TRBV7-2 and TRBJ2-3; D might be TRBD2 (5 bases). Trimming took off 2 bases at V and 4 bases at J, with 7 bases between the two ends. This CDR3 spans 13 amino acids. CDR1 SGHTA and CDR2 FQGNSA come from the germline V gene. The CDR3 DNA follows: TGTGCCAGCAGCTTAATGGAGGCAGATACGCAGTATTTT. Its protein is CASSLMEADTQYF.

This clonotype was observed at least ten times. J is TRBJ1-2 and V is TRBV20-1; D is unclear. V was cut by 5 bases and J by 8 bases, with 15 bases left in between. This CDR3 is 12 amino acids long. In germline, CDR1 is DFQATT, CDR2 SNEGSKA (reference sequence). The CDR3 loop is CSAGDAMGGYTF. In DNA form, the CDR3 reads TGCAGTGCTGGGGATGCGATGGGGGGCTACACCTTC.

Ten or more counts support this clonotype. The chain has TRBV9 and TRBJ1-1; 8 positions agree with TRBD1. The CDR3 extends over 17 amino acids. V lost 3 bases and J lost 5; bases outside the gene matches: 15. Germline CDR1 and CDR2: SGDLS and YYNGEE. This chain's CDR3 is CASSEICRGPKGTEAFF. CDR3 nucleotide sequence: TGTGCCAGCAGCGAAATATGCAGGGGGCCTAAAGGGACTGAAGCTTTCTTT.

This clonotype showed up many times. The chain recombines TRBV18 with TRBJ1-2; 7 positions agree with TRBD1. The V gene's germline CDR1 is KGHSH and CDR2 LQKENI. The CDR3 consists of 13 residues. With V trimmed by 8 bases and J by 3 bases, 6 bases remained unmatched. Here the CDR3 reads CASVGDSDYGYTF. The CDR3 coding sequence is TGTGCCAGCGTCGGGGACAGTGACTATGGCTACACCTTC.

This clonotype was counted only a few times. The V and J genes are TRBV7-2 and TRBJ2-3; the D is unclear. This CDR3 comprises 14 residues. Germline CDR1 reads SGHTA; CDR2 reads FQGNSA. Between the trimmed V and J ends, which lost 1 base and 4 bases, there was a span of 9 bases. In nucleotides, the CDR3 is TGTGCCAGCAGCTTAGATGGCGCCGCAGATACGCAGTATTTT. Protein product: CASSLDGAADTQYF.

This clonotype has at least ten counts. This chain connects TRBV7-3 to TRBJ2-2; a possible D gene is TRBD2 (5 bases). This CDR3 comprises 13 residues. CDR1 SGHTA and CDR2 FQGTGA come from the germline V gene. V was trimmed by 1 base and J by 7 bases, leaving 7 bases between them. This CDR3 is CASSLNRDGELFF. The CDR3 DNA sequence: TGTGCCAGCAGCTTAAATCGGGACGGGGAGCTGTTTTTT.

This clonotype appeared many times. This chain uses TRBV5-5 with TRBJ2-5, with 9 positions matching TRBD2. In germline, CDR1 is SGHKS, CDR2 YYEKEE (reference sequence). The CDR3 has 14 amino acids. Losses at the gene ends were 5 bases for V and 4 bases for J; bases not matched to a gene: 6. The chain's CDR3 is CASRKRGAGETQYF. The CDR3 DNA reads as TGTGCCAGCAGGAAGCGGGGGGCCGGAGAGACCCAGTACTTC. The full variable domain, rest sourced from reference TRBV5-5 and TRBJ2-5, is DAGVTQSPTHLIKTRGQQVTLRCSPISGHKSVSWYQQVLGQGPQFIFQYYEKEERGRGNFPDRFSARQFPNYSSELNVNALLLGDSALYLCASRKRGAGETQYFGPGTRLLVL.

This clonotype came up many times. The chain is built from TRBV6-5 and TRBJ1-1; the D gene is possibly TRBD1 (6 bases). Germline V gene data show CDR1 as MNHEY and CDR2 as SVGAGI. The CDR3 covers 14 residues. Trimming pared 6 bases from V and 1 base from J, leaving 12 bases between. In DNA, the CDR3 is TGTGCCAGCAGACCGGGACAACAGAACACTGAAGCTTTCTTT. As protein: CASRPGQQNTEAFF.